A selection of T cell receptor beta chains follows, all from one sample in a study of shared clonotypes between healthy human individuals. Profiled with immunoSEQ multiplex PCR; TCRdb holds only in-frame clones, not every one. The data show about 580,000 clones, with roughly 98% seen just once and approximately 0.3% held by the top ten. The sequencing input was naive CD8+ T cells sorted from blood. The source is a man aged 25-45 years in good health. The conserved cysteine and the conserved F or W are not part of the CDR3 here. Each record gives: V gene, CDR3 protein.

TRBV7-9,ASSLTENSPQQY
TRBV4-2,ASSAYLAEGSEQY
TRBV7-9,ASSSGWGITYEQY
TRBV2,ASSEALRGIFYEQY
TRBV28,ASSPGIISGNTIY
TRBV4-1,ASSQNSGRSYEQY
TRBV7-9,ASTSTAEYYGYT
TRBV25-1,ASSGGRGAYNEQF
TRBV6-5,ASSYVQETGVEKLF
TRBV10-3,AISESKGEQY
TRBV9,ASSVRQALGTEAF
TRBV28,ASSKGLYNEQF
TRBV11-2,ASSLREDEQY
TRBV7-9,ASTMRSSYNEQF
TRBV19,ASSLTGGGHYTIY
TRBV6-6,ASSYIKGLGTDTQY
TRBV11-2,ASKGTHNYEQY
TRBV29-1,SVEGTSGSTYNEQF